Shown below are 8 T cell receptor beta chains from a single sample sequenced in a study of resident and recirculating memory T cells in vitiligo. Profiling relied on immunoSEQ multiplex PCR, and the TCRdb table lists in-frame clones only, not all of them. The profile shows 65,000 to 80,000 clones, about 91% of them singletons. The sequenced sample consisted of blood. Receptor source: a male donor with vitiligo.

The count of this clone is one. CDR3 sequence: CASSFTSQGDYGYTF. As DNA, the CDR3 is TGTGCCAGCAGTTTTACTTCACAGGGGGACTATGGCTACACCTTC. The gene calls are TRBV27 and TRBJ1-2; TRBD1 matches at 8 bases. Germline assignment: CDR1 MNHEY and CDR2 SMNVEV (reference sequence). V gave up 3 bases and J gave up 3 bases; unmatched junction bases: 6. The CDR3 loop spans 15 amino acids.

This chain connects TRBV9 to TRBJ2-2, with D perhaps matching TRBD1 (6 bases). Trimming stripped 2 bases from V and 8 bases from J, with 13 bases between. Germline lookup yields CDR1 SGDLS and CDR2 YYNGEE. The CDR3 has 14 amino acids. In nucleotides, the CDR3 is TGTGCCAGCAGCGTCCGGGACAAAGGGGGGGAGCTGTTTTTT. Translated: CASSVRDKGGELFF.

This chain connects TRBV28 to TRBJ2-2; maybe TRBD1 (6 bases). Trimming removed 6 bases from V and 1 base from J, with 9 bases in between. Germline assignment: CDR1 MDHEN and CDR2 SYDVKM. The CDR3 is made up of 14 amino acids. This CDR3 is CASRVGGNTGELFF. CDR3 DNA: TGTGCCAGCAGAGTAGGGGGGAACACCGGGGAGCTGTTTTTT.

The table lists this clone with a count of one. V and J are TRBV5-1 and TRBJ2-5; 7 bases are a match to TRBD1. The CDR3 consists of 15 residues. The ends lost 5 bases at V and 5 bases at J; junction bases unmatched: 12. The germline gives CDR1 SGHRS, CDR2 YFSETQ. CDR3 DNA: TGCGCCAGCAGGAGGACAGGAGCCCCCAGGGAGACCCAGTACTTC. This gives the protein CASRRTGAPRETQYF. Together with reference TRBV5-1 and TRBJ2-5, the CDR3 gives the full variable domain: KAGVTQTPRYLIKTRGQQVTLSCSPISGHRSVSWYQQTPGQGLQFLFEYFSETQRNKGNFPGRFSGRQFSNSRSEMNVSTLELGDSALYLCASRRTGAPRETQYFGPGTRLLVL.

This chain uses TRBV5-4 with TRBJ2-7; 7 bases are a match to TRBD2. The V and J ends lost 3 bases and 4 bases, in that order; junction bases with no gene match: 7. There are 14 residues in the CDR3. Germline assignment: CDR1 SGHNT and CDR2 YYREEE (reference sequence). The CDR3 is CASSSLAAKYEQYF. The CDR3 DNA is TGTGCCAGCAGCTCCCTAGCGGCGAAGTACGAGCAGTACTTC. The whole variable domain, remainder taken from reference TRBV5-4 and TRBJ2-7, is ETGVTQSPTHLIKTRGQQVTLRCSSQSGHNTVSWYQQALGQGPQFIFQYYREEENGRGNFPPRFSGLQFPNYSSELNVNALELDDSALYLCASSSLAAKYEQYFGPGTRLTVT.

CDR3 coding DNA: TGTGCCAGCAGCCAGGGCACCACAGGGGTCAAGAACACTGAAGCTTTCTTT. Amino acids: CASSQGTTGVKNTEAFF. The chain employs TRBV4-2 and TRBJ1-1; TRBD1 aligns across 7 bases. The CDR3 runs to 17 residues. CDR1 is LGHNA and CDR2 is YNFKEQ in the germline V gene. J was trimmed by 1 base and V by 3 bases; bases with no gene match: 11.

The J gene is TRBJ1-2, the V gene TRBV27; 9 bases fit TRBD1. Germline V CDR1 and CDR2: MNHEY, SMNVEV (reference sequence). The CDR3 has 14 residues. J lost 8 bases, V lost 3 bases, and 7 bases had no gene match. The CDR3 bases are TGTGCCAGCAGTTTCGGACAGGGGACCGGGGGCTACACCTTC. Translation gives CASSFGQGTGGYTF.

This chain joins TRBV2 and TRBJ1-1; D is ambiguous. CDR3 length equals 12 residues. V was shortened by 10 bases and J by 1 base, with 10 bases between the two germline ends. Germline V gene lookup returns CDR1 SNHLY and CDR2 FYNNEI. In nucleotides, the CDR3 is TGTGCCAATAGACCAGGGAACACTGAAGCTTTCTTT. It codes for CANRPGNTEAFF.